These 31 T cell receptor delta chains were sequenced from one sample in a study of Vδ1+ human thymocytes. RNA was extracted from the cells and then reverse transcribed. Multiplex PCR used pooled V-gene forward primers and a constant-region reverse primer to amplify CDR3s. TCRdb reanalysed the multiplex PCR reads via CATT. Of 70,000 to 90,000 delta-chain clones detected, approximately 30% appear once; the ten largest clones hold under 0.3%. The study's findings and limits: Highly polyclonal TRG and TRD repertoires with Gaussian CDR3 length distributions appeared in thymus.

Antigens for these TCRs are unknown. Sequenced: Vdelta1+ gamma-delta thymocytes from the thymus. Subset specified: FACS-sorted CD3+ TCRalphabeta- TCRVdelta1+ TCRVdelta2- thymocytes. These receptors all come from a boy in the first two years of life who had congenital heart surgery.

Only a few counts were recorded for this clone. The rearrangement links TRDV2 to TRDJ1, with D unresolved. The CDR3 length is 12 residues. The germline CDR1 and CDR2 sequences are GEAIGNYY and EKD. Trimming stripped 5 bases from V and 0 bases from J, with 6 bases between. The DNA of the CDR3 is TGTGCCTGTGGGAAGTACACCGATAAACTCATCTTT. Translating gives CACGKYTDKLIF.

This clone was counted between two and nine times. This rearrangement joins TRDV1 to TRDJ1; 12 nucleotides match TRDD3. The germline CDR1 and CDR2 sequences are TSWWSYY and QGS. This CDR3 contains 17 residues. V was pared by 6 bases and J by 4 bases, with 12 bases of the junction left unmatched. CDR3 DNA: TGTGCTCTTGGTGGGCCTTCCCACTGGGGGATACTCGATAAACTCATCTTT. Its protein product is CALGGPSHWGILDKLIF.

Note on this clone: The sample carries other DNA sequences with the same CDR3. This chain connects TRDV1 to TRDJ1; D call uncertain. The CDR3 extends over 12 amino acids. Germline values: CDR1 TSWWSYY, CDR2 QGS. Between the trimmed V and J ends, which lost 0 bases and 5 bases, there was a span of 4 bases. CDR3 DNA sequence: TGTGCTCTTGGGGAACTGGGGGATAAACTCATCTTT. Its translation: CALGELGDKLIF.

The chain has TRDV1 and TRDJ1; maybe TRDD2 (9 bases). Germline V gene data show CDR1 as TSWWSYY and CDR2 as QGS. The CDR3 runs 24 residues. The ends were cut back, 4 bases at V and 3 bases at J, with 42 bases in the middle. For the CDR3, the DNA is TGTGCTCTTGGGGTATCATCTCTCCTTCCTACCGTAGGGGATACTTGGAGCCAGTCCGATAAACTCATCTTT. Its protein product is CALGVSSLLPTVGDTWSQSDKLIF.

The gene calls are TRDV1 and TRDJ1, with D unresolved. The CDR3 runs 20 residues. Germline values: CDR1 TSWWSYY, CDR2 QGS. Trimming cost V 1 base and J 0 bases, with 24 bases left between them. DNA of the CDR3: TGTGCTCTTGGGGAACCTAGACTCCCCGGTTCGGGGTCGTACACCGATAAACTCATCTTT. This encodes CALGEPRLPGSGSYTDKLIF.

This clone was observed at least ten times. V usage is TRDV2 and J usage is TRDJ1; 13 nucleotides line up with TRDD3. Trimming removed 9 bases from V and 0 bases from J; junction bases left unmatched: 24. The CDR3 contains 21 residues. CDR1 GEAIGNYY and CDR2 EKD come from the germline V gene. In DNA form, the CDR3 reads TGTGCCCCCCCGAAGGGGTCCTCCGAGTACTGGGGGATACGGTACACCGATAAACTCATCTTT. It yields the protein CAPPKGSSEYWGIRYTDKLIF.

This clone came up many times. This chain uses TRDV2 with TRDJ1; 10 positions agree with TRDD3. V dropped 3 bases and J dropped 2; count of bases not matched to a gene: 17. Germline assignment: CDR1 GEAIGNYY and CDR2 EKD. The CDR3 extends over 19 amino acids. In DNA, the CDR3 is TGTGCCTGTGACCTACTGGGGGATCCACAGTATATGTTGACCGATAAACTCATCTTT. It is translated as CACDLLGDPQYMLTDKLIF.

This clone was counted between two and nine times. Other DNA sequences in this specimen translate into the identical CDR3. This chain uses TRDV1 with TRDJ1, with D possibly being TRDD3 (5 bases). Germline-derived CDR1 and CDR2 are TSWWSYY and QGS. V lost 8 bases to trimming and J lost 5 bases, with 24 bases between them. The CDR3 totals 16 residues. The CDR3, as DNA: TGTGCTCTTCCCCCTCGGCGGGATGCGCCGCGGGATAAACTCATCTTT. Amino acids: CALPPRRDAPRDKLIF.

This clone was counted a single time. V is TRDV1 and J is TRDJ1; 11 nucleotides agree with TRDD3. The CDR3 is made up of 21 amino acids. The V gene's germline CDR1 is TSWWSYY and CDR2 QGS. J was trimmed by 0 bases and V by 5 bases; bases with no gene match: 20. The CDR3 loop is CALGLHPVLGDKGPYTDKLIF. The DNA for the CDR3 is TGTGCTCTTGGGTTACACCCCGTACTGGGGGATAAAGGCCCTTACACCGATAAACTCATCTTT.

This clone was counted a few times. The chain employs TRDV1 and TRDJ1; a weak D match, TRDD2 (6 bases). Trimming stripped 4 bases from V and 1 base from J, with 19 bases between. CDR1 and CDR2 (germline): TSWWSYY, QGS. This CDR3 has 17 amino acids. CDR3 region: CALGGPSPGAVTDKLIF. CDR3 nucleotide sequence: TGTGCTCTTGGGGGCCCTTCCCCCGGGGCGGTCACCGATAAACTCATCTTT.

This chain joins TRDV2 and TRDJ1; TRDD3 matches 7 bases. The germline gives CDR1 GEAIGNYY, CDR2 EKD. The CDR3 totals 17 residues. With 9 bases clipped from V and 3 bases from J, the junction kept 21 bases outside the gene matches. CDR3 sequence: CATDPGGYAEGSDKLIF. As DNA, the CDR3 is TGTGCCACCGATCCTGGGGGCTACGCAGAGGGTTCCGATAAACTCATCTTT.

Comments on this clone: The same CDR3 can be traced to other DNA sequences in this sample. V usage is TRDV1 and J usage is TRDJ1; D unresolved. From germline, CDR1 is TSWWSYY and CDR2 QGS. V lost 2 bases to trimming and J lost 7 bases, with 26 bases between them. The length of the CDR3 is 18 residues. The CDR3 loop reads CALGESSPTVSRSPKLIF. CDR3 coding DNA: TGTGCTCTTGGGGAAAGCAGCCCGACCGTTTCGAGGTCGCCTAAACTCATCTTT.

The rearrangement uses TRDV1 and TRDJ1; 8 bases are shared with TRDD3. Per germline, CDR1 TSWWSYY and CDR2 QGS. After removal of 1 base from V and 1 base from J, the junction contained 17 bases not matched to a gene. This CDR3 region has 20 residues. The CDR3 nucleotides read TGTGCTCTTGGGGAACGGAATAAACTGGGGATACTAGCCGCCACCGATAAACTCATCTTT. Residues: CALGERNKLGILAATDKLIF.

V is TRDV1 and J is TRDJ1; 7 bases are shared with TRDD3. In germline, CDR1 is TSWWSYY, CDR2 QGS. Losses at the gene ends were 1 base for V and 8 bases for J; bases not matched to a gene: 10. This CDR3 spans 15 amino acids. CDR3 residues: CALGEQSRRDTKLIF. The CDR3 nucleotides read TGTGCTCTTGGGGAACAATCCAGGAGGGATACAAAACTCATCTTT.

This clone has just a few counts. The V and J genes are TRDV1 and TRDJ1; 12 bases match TRDD3. Trimming at V came to 6 bases and at J to 3 bases, leaving 5 bases not matched to a gene. The length of the CDR3 is 15 residues. In germline, CDR1 is TSWWSYY, CDR2 QGS. CDR3 residues: CALGTGGYLPDKLIF. The CDR3, as DNA: TGTGCTCTTGGTACTGGGGGATACTTACCCGATAAACTCATCTTT.

The chain combines TRDV1 with TRDJ1, with TRDD3 matching over 11 bases. This CDR3 contains 22 residues. V shed 1 base and J 0 bases; nucleotides not matched to a gene: 19. Germline assignment: CDR1 TSWWSYY and CDR2 QGS. CDR3 nucleotides: TGTGCTCTTGGGGAACAGTACGCGACCTTACTGGGGGATAGTTGGTACACCGATAAACTCATCTTT. Translating it yields CALGEQYATLLGDSWYTDKLIF.

The V and J genes are TRDV1 and TRDJ1; no clear D. Germline lookup yields CDR1 TSWWSYY and CDR2 QGS. The CDR3 is made up of 18 amino acids. V was trimmed by 1 base and J by 0 bases, leaving 18 bases between them. CDR3 amino acids: CALGEPTRLLVDTDKLIF. CDR3 coding DNA: TGTGCTCTTGGGGAACCTACGAGACTTCTGGTGGACACCGATAAACTCATCTTT.

This clone was counted between two and nine times. The chain recombines TRDV1 with TRDJ1; the match to TRDD2 covers 9 bases. CDR1 is TSWWSYY, CDR2 QGS, per germline. Losses at the gene ends were 3 bases for V and 5 bases for J; bases not matched to a gene: 25. The CDR3 contains 21 residues. Written as DNA, the CDR3 is TGTGCTCTTGGGGACCCTCTCCACACCGCCTTCCTACCATCTACTGGGGATAAACTCATCTTT. Protein: CALGDPLHTAFLPSTGDKLIF.

This clone has a handful of counts. This chain connects TRDV1 to TRDJ1; D may correspond to TRDD2 or TRDD3 (6 bases each). The V and J ends lost 2 bases and 1 base respectively, with 23 bases between them. This CDR3 has 19 amino acids. The germline CDR1 and CDR2 sequences are TSWWSYY and QGS. CDR3 in amino acids: CALGESDPTGAGATDKLIF. CDR3 nucleotide sequence: TGTGCTCTTGGGGAAAGTGATCCTACTGGTGCTGGGGCCACCGATAAACTCATCTTT.

J is TRDJ1 and V is TRDV1; a possible D gene is TRDD3 (5 bases). Trimming took off 1 base at V and 0 bases at J, with 24 bases between the two ends. CDR1 and CDR2 (germline): TSWWSYY, QGS. This CDR3 spans 20 amino acids. CDR3 DNA sequence: TGTGCTCTTGGGGAACCCGGGCGGCTTTGGCCGGGGGTTGACACCGATAAACTCATCTTT. Translation gives CALGEPGRLWPGVDTDKLIF.

A remark on this clone: The same CDR3 is also encoded by other DNA sequences in this sample. J is TRDJ1 and V is TRDV1, with D unresolved. V dropped 1 base and J dropped 3 bases, with 21 bases sitting between them. Looked up from germline, CDR1 is TSWWSYY and CDR2 is QGS. The length of the CDR3 is 18 residues. Here the CDR3 reads CALGEPFYSPGFSDKLIF. CDR3 DNA: TGTGCTCTTGGGGAACCATTCTACTCCCCTGGTTTCTCCGATAAACTCATCTTT.

This clone was recorded a few times. The J gene is TRDJ1, the V gene TRDV1; 9 nucleotides match TRDD3. CDR1 is TSWWSYY, CDR2 QGS, per germline. This CDR3 spans 19 amino acids. After removal of 0 bases from V and 0 bases from J, the junction contained 11 bases not matched to a gene. The CDR3 DNA sequence: TGTGCTCTTGGGGAACTTCTTAGGCCTGGGGGATTATACACCGATAAACTCATCTTT. It specifies CALGELLRPGGLYTDKLIF.

The chain recombines TRDV1 with TRDJ1, with 12 positions matching TRDD3. The CDR3 loop spans 22 amino acids. Germline-derived CDR1 and CDR2 are TSWWSYY and QGS. Unmatched junction bases numbered 21, after V lost 4 bases and J lost 0 bases. The CDR3 is CALGAVSYVLGDTAGYTDKLIF. The CDR3 DNA reads TGTGCTCTTGGGGCGGTTTCCTACGTACTGGGGGATACTGCGGGGTACACCGATAAACTCATCTTT.

Points on this clone: This same CDR3 is encoded by further DNA sequences in the sample. J is TRDJ1 and V is TRDV2; the D gene is possibly TRDD3 (5 bases). Deletions cut 5 bases from V and 2 bases from J, with 14 bases between. The CDR3 loop spans 14 amino acids. CDR1 GEAIGNYY and CDR2 EKD come from the germline V gene. Here the CDR3 DNA reads TGTGCCTGTGCCAGGGAGGATAGAACCGATAAACTCATCTTT. The encoded protein is CACAREDRTDKLIF.

This clone was picked up a small number of times. The genes are TRDV1 and TRDJ1; 8 bases match TRDD3. From germline, CDR1 is TSWWSYY and CDR2 QGS. V lost 0 bases, J lost 0 bases, and 24 bases stayed unmatched. The CDR3 runs 23 residues. The CDR3 DNA reads TGTGCTCTTGGGGAACTATGTTGCGGAACTTACTGGGGGTTACCACAGTACACCGATAAACTCATCTTT. It translates to CALGELCCGTYWGLPQYTDKLIF.

This clone appeared a few times. The V and J genes are TRDV1 and TRDJ1, with 10 bases identical to TRDD3. This CDR3 contains 18 residues. CDR1 and CDR2 (germline): TSWWSYY, QGS. V shed 3 bases, J shed 1 base, and the junction held 11 bases outside the gene matches. CDR3 sequence (DNA): TGTGCTCTTGGGGACCCACTCTGGGGGATAATCCGCACCGATAAACTCATCTTT. Residues: CALGDPLWGIIRTDKLIF.

This chain uses TRDV1 with TRDJ1; D is undetermined. Germline V gene lookup returns CDR1 TSWWSYY and CDR2 QGS. V lost 0 bases to trimming and J lost 0 bases, with 29 bases between them. The CDR3 is made up of 22 amino acids. Here the CDR3 reads CALGELGAGPPRGCGDTDKLIF. CDR3 DNA sequence: TGTGCTCTTGGGGAACTGGGTGCGGGGCCTCCCCGGGGTTGTGGCGACACCGATAAACTCATCTTT.

V and J are TRDV1 and TRDJ1; D is perhaps TRDD2 (9 bases). V was clipped by 0 bases and J by 10 bases, with 27 bases between them. This CDR3 is 18 amino acids long. Germline CDR1 and CDR2: TSWWSYY and QGS. The CDR3 region is CALGELRSLPTTLGGLIF. The DNA for the CDR3 is TGTGCTCTTGGGGAACTCCGAAGCCTTCCTACGACACTGGGGGGACTCATCTTT.

The chain is built from TRDV2 and TRDJ1; the D is unclear. With 0 bases removed from V and 3 bases from J, the gap between germline ends came to 7 bases. This CDR3 contains 13 residues. In germline, CDR1 is GEAIGNYY, CDR2 EKD. The CDR3 sequence: CACDTGNADKLIF. The CDR3 coding sequence is TGTGCCTGTGACACCGGTAACGCCGATAAACTCATCTTT.

This clone was counted between two and nine times. The rearrangement uses TRDV1 and TRDJ1; TRDD3 agrees at 11 bases. Trimming took 2 bases from V and 0 from J; bases not matched to a gene: 29. The germline V gene encodes CDR1 TSWWSYY and CDR2 QGS. The CDR3 loop spans 25 amino acids. CDR3 residues: CALGESGGFLRPLGDTPAHTDKLIF. In nucleotides, the CDR3 is TGTGCTCTTGGGGAATCTGGAGGTTTCCTACGGCCCCTGGGGGATACCCCAGCCCACACCGATAAACTCATCTTT.

The chain uses TRDV1 and TRDJ1; 9 positions agree with TRDD2. The CDR3 loop spans 20 amino acids. Germline CDR1 and CDR2: TSWWSYY and QGS. J was trimmed by 0 bases and V by 1 base; bases with no gene match: 15. CDR3 protein: CALGEPFLRYGDLYTDKLIF. Here the CDR3 DNA reads TGTGCTCTTGGGGAACCCTTCCTACGTTATGGGGACCTTTACACCGATAAACTCATCTTT.